The clone carrying this TCR beta chain was seen more than once but under ten times. The target antigen is unknown. The read comes to an end 3 residues before the CDR3 does, leaving the germline J gene to fill in the end. This table comes from immunoSEQ multiplex PCR, and its TCRdb copy is limited to in-frame clones, with some not included. The specimen gives roughly 30,000 clones without singletons; the ten biggest hold approximately 3.5%. These data are taken from a study of T cell clonality in common variable immunodeficiency. Study conclusions and caveats: In common variable immunodeficiency, TCR beta chains reportedly carried fewer deletions and N-nucleotide insertions.

This CDR3 contains 15 residues. The germline V gene encodes CDR1 MNHNS and CDR2 SASEGT. The V gene lost 3 bases and the J gene lost 0 bases, with 11 bases spanning the gap. Source material: peripheral blood mononuclear cells. The TCR originated in a human donor with common variable immunodeficiency. The rearrangement links TRBV6-1 to TRBJ1-1; D ambiguous. Partial CDR3 DNA: TGTGCCAGCAGTGATAGAGACAAGATGAACACTGAA. Translation gives CASSDRDKMNTE. The full CDR3 protein is CASSDRDKMNTEAFF.